The 22 T cell receptor beta chains reported below all come from one sample, sequenced in a study of blood T cell repertoires in COVID-19. The protocol was immunoSEQ multiplex PCR, while the TCRdb copy is restricted to in-frame clones and leaves out a portion. The sample includes nearly 90,000 clones, 60% to 80% of them seen just once. Sequenced: peripheral blood. The receptors were gathered from a woman older than 75 with acute or convalescent COVID-19.

This clone has only one observation. The V gene is TRBV2, the J gene TRBJ2-1, with D uncertain. The V end was cut by 10 bases, the J end by 7 bases, with 17 bases between. This CDR3 contains 13 residues. Germline lookup yields CDR1 SNHLY and CDR2 FYNNEI. The CDR3 DNA sequence: TGTGCCACCCGACCCGATCAGAGGAATGAGCAGTTCTTC. Its translation: CATRPDQRNEQFF.

The chain combines TRBV11-2 with TRBJ1-1; 9 positions match TRBD1. The junction had 6 bases not matched to a gene; V was cut back by 6 bases and J by 1 base. CDR1 SGHAT and CDR2 FQNNGV come from the germline V gene. The CDR3 contains 15 residues. This chain's CDR3 is CASSYRGRRNTEAFF. CDR3 in DNA: TGTGCCAGCAGTTACAGGGGGCGGAGGAACACTGAAGCTTTCTTT. Full variable domain (outside the CDR3, taken from reference TRBV11-2 and TRBJ1-1): EAGVAQSPRYKIIEKRQSVAFWCNPISGHATLYWYQQILGQGPKLLIQFQNNGVVDDSQLPKDRFSAERLKGVDSTLKIQPAKLEDSAVYLCASSYRGRRNTEAFFGQGTRLTVV.

The sample holds one count of this clone. The V and J genes are TRBV28 and TRBJ1-2; weak D call: TRBD1 (6 bases). Germline V gene data show CDR1 as MDHEN and CDR2 as SYDVKM. Trimming took 7 bases from V and 0 from J, leaving 18 bases between them. This CDR3 comprises 16 residues. CDR3 in DNA: TGTGCCAGCACCTCCGCGGGGGCCCCTACTAACTATGGCTACACCTTC. Amino acids: CASTSAGAPTNYGYTF.

DNA for the CDR3: TGTGCCACCAGCAGAGATGGGTGGGGGGGCAATACCTTAATCTATGGCTACACCTTC. Amino acid sequence: CATSRDGWGGNTLIYGYTF. This chain uses TRBV15 with TRBJ1-2, with D possibly TRBD1 on 6 matching bases. Germline V gene sequence: CDR1 LNHNV, CDR2 YYDKDF (reference sequence). CDR3 length: 19 amino acids. Trimming cost V 0 bases and J 4 bases, with 24 bases left between them.

The chain recombines TRBV11-2 with TRBJ1-2; 8 bases fit TRBD1. CDR3 length equals 13 residues. V was pared by 5 bases and J by 3 bases, with 2 bases of the junction left unmatched. CDR1 is SGHAT, CDR2 FQNNGV, per germline. This chain's CDR3 is CASSQDRDYGYTF. The CDR3 nucleotides are TGTGCCAGCAGCCAGGACAGGGACTATGGCTACACCTTC.

Notes on this clone: The sample holds other DNA sequences that translate to the same CDR3. The rearrangement uses TRBV5-1 and TRBJ1-1, with 8 nucleotides matching TRBD1. Per the germline V gene, CDR1 is SGHRS and CDR2 is YFSETQ. V gave up 4 bases and J gave up 5 bases; unmatched junction bases: 7. This CDR3 is built from 14 residues. The CDR3 DNA sequence: TGCGCCAGCAGCCTCGGACAGGGTGGAACTGAAGCTTTCTTT. As protein: CASSLGQGGTEAFF.

The V and J genes are TRBV10-3 and TRBJ2-7; possible D gene TRBD2, 6 bases. CDR1 ENHRY and CDR2 SYGVKD come from the germline V gene. Trimming took off 2 bases at V and 2 bases at J, with 10 bases between the two ends. The CDR3 extends over 14 amino acids. The CDR3 is CAISERTTAYEQYF. DNA for the CDR3: TGTGCCATCAGTGAGAGGACTACAGCCTACGAGCAGTACTTC.

The genes are TRBV7-9 and TRBJ2-1; no clear D. The V and J ends lost 8 bases and 4 bases respectively, with 9 bases between them. The germline CDR1 and CDR2 sequences are SEHNR and FQNEAQ (reference sequence). CDR3 length: 12 amino acids. DNA of the CDR3: TGTGCCAGCTCACCTAGTTACAATGAGCAGTTCTTC. This sequence encodes CASSPSYNEQFF. Using reference TRBV7-9 and TRBJ2-1 for the parts outside the CDR3, the full variable domain is DTGVSQNPRHKITKRGQNVTFRCDPISEHNRLYWYRQTLGQGPEFLTYFQNEAQLEKSRLLSDRFSAERPKGSFSTLEIQRTEQGDSAMYLCASSPSYNEQFFGPGTRLTVL.

The J gene is TRBJ2-2, the V gene TRBV5-6; perhaps TRBD1 as D (7 bases). This CDR3 comprises 18 residues. V lost 4 bases and J lost 5, with 24 bases in between. Germline values: CDR1 SGHDT, CDR2 YYEEEE. The CDR3 DNA is TGTGCCAGCAGCCTGTACGGGAGACAGGGTCTGAGGACCGGGGAGCTGTTTTTT. This gives the protein CASSLYGRQGLRTGELFF.

This sequence joins TRBV4-3 and TRBJ1-5; D is ambiguous. This CDR3 spans 13 amino acids. The germline CDR1 and CDR2 sequences are LGHNA and YSLEER. V was trimmed by 0 bases and J by 7 bases, leaving 7 bases between them. The CDR3 DNA sequence: TGCGCCAGCAGCCAAGAGACTGGGCAGCCCCAGCATTTT. Encoded protein: CASSQETGQPQHF.

This clone occurred a few times. The chain uses TRBV3-1 (or the pseudogene TRBV3-2) and TRBJ2-7; the match to TRBD1 covers 11 bases. Trimming cost V 1 base and J 4 bases; bases outside gene matches: 9. The germline CDR1 and CDR2 sequences are LGHDT and YNNKEL (reference sequence). This CDR3 comprises 17 residues. CDR3 region: CASSQGTLGQGAYEQYF. The CDR3, as DNA: TGTGCCAGCAGCCAAGGTACACTAGGACAGGGGGCGTACGAGCAGTACTTC.

This chain links TRBV5-6 with TRBJ2-1, with 10 bases lining up with TRBD2. J lost 1 base, V lost 4 bases, and 11 bases had no gene match. Germline CDR1 is SGHDT and CDR2 is YYEEEE. This CDR3 comprises 18 residues. CDR3 loop: CASSPGERGGSSYNEQFF. The DNA of the CDR3 is TGTGCCAGCAGCCCGGGCGAGCGGGGGGGCTCATCCTACAATGAGCAGTTCTTC.

The chain employs TRBV5-1 and TRBJ1-1; TRBD1 matches 7 bases. CDR1 and CDR2 from the germline V gene are SGHRS and YFSETQ. This CDR3 contains 16 residues. The V and J ends lost 0 bases and 0 bases, in that order; junction bases with no gene match: 5. The CDR3 region has the DNA TGCGCCAGCAGCTTGGAACCAGGGGGAATGAACACTGAAGCTTTCTTT. Its protein product is CASSLEPGGMNTEAFF.

This chain connects TRBV5-5 to TRBJ1-5; 8 positions match TRBD1. V was pared by 2 bases and J by 7 bases, with 5 bases of the junction left unmatched. Germline V gene lookup returns CDR1 SGHKS and CDR2 YYEKEE (reference sequence). The CDR3 sequence is 14 residues long. CDR3 amino acids: CASSFQGAGQPQHF. The CDR3 DNA reads as TGTGCCAGCAGCTTCCAGGGGGCCGGGCAGCCCCAGCATTTT. Full variable domain (outside the CDR3, taken from reference TRBV5-5 and TRBJ1-5): DAGVTQSPTHLIKTRGQQVTLRCSPISGHKSVSWYQQVLGQGPQFIFQYYEKEERGRGNFPDRFSARQFPNYSSELNVNALLLGDSALYLCASSFQGAGQPQHFGDGTRLSIL.

The rearrangement uses TRBV5-1 and TRBJ1-2; 8 bases agree with TRBD1. The CDR3 loop spans 15 amino acids. V shed 2 bases and J 3 bases; nucleotides not matched to a gene: 6. Germline lookup yields CDR1 SGHRS and CDR2 YFSETQ. The CDR3 loop reads CASSLGQGVDYGYTF. The CDR3 bases are TGCGCCAGCAGCTTAGGACAGGGAGTAGACTATGGCTACACCTTC.

The chain links TRBV3-1 (or the pseudogene TRBV3-2) to TRBJ2-7; 10 bases fit TRBD1. V lost 5 bases, J lost 5 bases, and 6 bases stayed unmatched. CDR1 is LGHDT and CDR2 is YNNKEL in the germline V gene (reference sequence). This CDR3 comprises 14 residues. CDR3 nucleotide sequence: TGTGCCAGCAGCTTGACAGGGGGCCTTAACGAGCAGTACTTC. Its protein product is CASSLTGGLNEQYF.

DNA for the CDR3: TGTGCCAGCAGCTTGGGACAGGGGTACCAAGAGACCCAGTACTTC. Its protein product is CASSLGQGYQETQYF. This rearrangement joins TRBV5-4 to TRBJ2-5; 8 bases line up with TRBD1. The V and J ends lost 0 bases and 0 bases, in that order; junction bases with no gene match: 1. The CDR3 extends over 15 amino acids. CDR1 is SGHNT and CDR2 is YYREEE in the germline V gene (reference sequence).

The rearrangement links TRBV6-6 to TRBJ1-2; 7 bases map to TRBD1. The junction had 14 bases not matched to a gene; V was cut back by 4 bases and J by 6 bases. Germline V CDR1 and CDR2: MNHNY, SVGAGI (reference sequence). CDR3 size: 16 residues. The chain's CDR3 is CASSSLRAGTVNGYTF. The CDR3 DNA is TGTGCCAGCAGTTCTCTTCGTGCTGGGACAGTGAATGGCTACACCTTC.

The chain recombines TRBV7-3 with TRBJ2-2; TRBD2 agrees at 7 bases. The CDR3 consists of 15 residues. The V gene's germline CDR1 is SGHTA and CDR2 FQGTGA. V gave up 5 bases and J gave up 3 bases; unmatched junction bases: 6. The CDR3 bases are TGTGCCAGCAGCGCACCGGGAGGCGACACCGGGGAGCTGTTTTTT. It is translated as CASSAPGGDTGELFF. Looking up the rest from reference TRBV7-3 and TRBJ2-2 gives the full variable domain: GAGVSQTPSNKVTEKGKYVELRCDPISGHTALYWYRQSLGQGPEFLIYFQGTGAADDSGLPNDRFFAVRPEGSVSTLKIQRTERGDSAVYLCASSAPGGDTGELFFGEGSRLTVL.

The genes are TRBV30 and TRBJ1-6; D uncertain. Germline lookup yields CDR1 GTSNPN and CDR2 SVGIG (reference sequence). The germline V and J ends were trimmed by 4 bases and 0 bases, with 4 bases remaining between them. There are 13 residues in the CDR3. As DNA, the CDR3 is TGTGCCTGGACTAGCTCCTATAATTCACCCCTCCACTTT. This encodes CAWTSSYNSPLHF.

The chain joins TRBV5-5 to TRBJ2-5; TRBD1 matches 7 bases. The CDR3 is made up of 16 amino acids. Germline CDR1 is SGHKS and CDR2 is YYEKEE (reference sequence). After removal of 4 bases from V and 1 base from J, the junction contained 10 bases not matched to a gene. Written as DNA, the CDR3 is TGTGCCAGCAGCCCGAGAGTAGACAGGGCCCAAGAGACCCAGTACTTC. Protein: CASSPRVDRAQETQYF.

The genes are TRBV6-1 and TRBJ1-6; unclear D gene. In germline, CDR1 is MNHNS, CDR2 SASEGT. The CDR3 is made up of 18 amino acids. V lost 1 base to trimming and J lost 0 bases, with 13 bases between them. CDR3 nucleotide sequence: TGTGCCAGCAGTGAAGATAGGAGACTAACCTCCTATAATTCACCCCTCCACTTT. It codes for CASSEDRRLTSYNSPLHF.